This entry is about one TCR beta chain. Source study methods: Reference gene primer amplification in the assay estimated nucleated cell counts. Profiling relied on immunoSEQ multiplex PCR, and the TCRdb table lists in-frame clones only, not all of them. From that table come the V and J calls and clone size; the DNA was used to work out D and trimming. The table lists 90,000 to 100,000 clones, roughly 80% of them singletons, with 9.5% to 12% in the top ten. The data stem from a study of blood T cell repertoires in COVID-19. Study context: Samples taken during acute and convalescent COVID-19 were collected in the United States, Italy and Spain. Sample material is recorded as cDNA or gDNA derived from T cells, B-cell-depleted T cells, or PBMCs.

The ends were cut back, 5 bases at V and 1 base at J, with 8 bases in the middle. This CDR3 is 13 amino acids long. The chain joins TRBV12-3 or TRBV12-4 to TRBJ1-1; no firm D call. The sample was peripheral blood. The sequence was collected from a woman older than 75 with acute or convalescent COVID-19. The CDR3 bases are TGTGCCAGCAGTCCCGTTAGGAACACTGAAGCTTTCTTT. Its translation: CASSPVRNTEAFF.